Reported below is one TCR beta chain. Its antigen is undetermined. This sample was included in a study of shared clonotypes between healthy human individuals. Study results and limitations: Researchers sampled blood only, noting tissue repertoires likely differ. Naive subsets typically showed greater estimated richness than memory subsets.

The split of CD4+ cells yielded CD45RA+ naive and CD45RA-negative memory subsets. The authors loaded about 0.2 ug DNA, 25,000 to 30,000 T cell genomes, into sorted-subset replicate PCRs. Produced via immunoSEQ multiplex PCR; TCRdb's table is partial and in-frame only. Of roughly 2.5 million clones listed, over 85% are singletons. Sequencing was done on a sample of naive CD4+ T cells sorted from blood. Subset here: CD45RA+ positively selected. The receptor was isolated from a man in his late teens or twenties in good health.

The CDR3 DNA follows: TGTGCCAGCAGGGGGGCTACTTCGTCAGGGGGCGCATGGTATGGCTACACCTTC. Amino acid sequence: CASRGATSSGGAWYGYTF. The chain combines TRBV28 with TRBJ1-2, with TRBD1 matching over 8 bases. Germline trimming cut 6 bases from V and 5 bases from J; bases unmatched to any gene: 20. Germline V gene sequence: CDR1 MDHEN, CDR2 SYDVKM. This CDR3 comprises 18 residues.